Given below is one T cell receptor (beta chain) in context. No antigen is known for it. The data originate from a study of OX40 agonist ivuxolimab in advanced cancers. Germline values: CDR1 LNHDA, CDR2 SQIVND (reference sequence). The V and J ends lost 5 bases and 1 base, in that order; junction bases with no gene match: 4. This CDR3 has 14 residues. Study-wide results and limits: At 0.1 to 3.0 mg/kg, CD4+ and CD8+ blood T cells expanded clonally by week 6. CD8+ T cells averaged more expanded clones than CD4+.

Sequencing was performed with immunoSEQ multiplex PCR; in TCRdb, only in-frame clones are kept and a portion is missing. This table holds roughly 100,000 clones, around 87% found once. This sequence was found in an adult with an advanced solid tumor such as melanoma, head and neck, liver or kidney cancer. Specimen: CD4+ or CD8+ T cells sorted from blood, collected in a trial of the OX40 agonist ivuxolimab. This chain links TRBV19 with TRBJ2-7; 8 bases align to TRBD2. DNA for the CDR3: TGTGCCAGTAGTTCCACTAGCGGTTCCTACGAGCAGTACTTC. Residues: CASSSTSGSYEQYF.